This is a list of T cell receptor beta chains from one sample in a study of blood T cell repertoires in COVID-19. Repertoires were generated with immunoSEQ multiplex PCR, while TCRdb's copy carries only in-frame clones and drops some. The sample includes some 160,000 clones, 70% to 90% seen only once; the top ten take 6.2%. Sequencing was done on a sample of PBMCs or T cells enriched from blood (not recorded which). The receptors were gathered from a woman aged 40 to 49 who had recovered from COVID-19. Each CDR3 is given with its conserved first and last residue. A D gene is named only where the DNA matches it firmly. Clone size is shown for a subset of rows, as once, few, many or a class of expanded clone.

>once|TRBJ1-1|TRBV27|.
CASRSDSEAFF
TGTGCCAGCAGATCTGACAGTGAAGCTTTCTTT
>.|TRBJ1-1|TRBV30|.
CAWSAGNTEAFF
TGTGCCTGGAGCGCAGGGAACACTGAAGCTTTCTTT
>.|TRBJ1-2|TRBV19|TRBD1
CASSAMGQGGYGYTF
TGTGCCAGTAGCGCTATGGGACAGGGGGGCTATGGCTACACCTTC
>.|TRBJ1-5|TRBV29-1|.
CSVVLDSRLDSNQPQHF
TGCAGCGTTGTCTTGGACAGCCGATTAGATAGCAATCAGCCCCAGCATTTT
>few|TRBJ1-1|TRBV3-1/TRBV3-2|.
CASSHGGGLLLTEAFF
TGTGCCAGCAGCCACGGGGGAGGCCTCTTACTCACTGAAGCTTTCTTT
>.|TRBJ2-5|TRBV3-1/TRBV3-2|TRBD2
CASSQLGGTINQETQYF
TGTGCCAGCAGCCAATTGGGCGGGACTATTAACCAAGAGACCCAGTACTTC
>.|TRBJ1-2|TRBV5-1|TRBD1
CASSPRQGVDYGYTF
TGCGCCAGCAGCCCCCGACAGGGGGTCGACTATGGCTACACCTTC
>.|TRBJ2-7|TRBV30|TRBD2
CAWSVRTSGSYEQYF
TGTGCCTGGAGTGTCAGGACTAGCGGTTCCTACGAGCAGTACTTC
>.|TRBJ1-1|TRBV18|TRBD1
CASSPTGTGSTEAFF
TGTGCCAGCTCACCAACCGGGACAGGGTCCACTGAAGCTTTCTTT
>.|TRBJ2-3|TRBV2|.
CASSSGGLASGDTQYF
TGTGCCAGCAGCTCAGGAGGGCTAGCGTCCGGAGATACGCAGTATTTT
>.|TRBJ1-2|TRBV5-4|.
CASSRDTVSVYTF
TGTGCCAGCAGCCGCGACACGGTTAGCGTCTACACCTTC
>.|TRBJ2-1|TRBV3-1/TRBV3-2|.
CASSQVKGHEQFF
TGTGCCAGCAGCCAAGTTAAGGGGCATGAGCAGTTCTTC
>.|TRBJ2-3|TRBV7-3|TRBD1
CASSLTGQITDTQYF
TGTGCCAGCAGCTTAACGGGACAGATCACAGATACGCAGTATTTT
>.|TRBJ2-7|TRBV3-1/TRBV3-2|TRBD1
CASSRLQGGLKQYF
TGTGCCAGCAGCCGCTTACAGGGGGGATTGAAGCAGTACTTC
>.|TRBJ2-3|TRBV6-5|TRBD2
CASLHPGGTDTQYF
TGTGCCAGCCTTCACCCGGGGGGAACAGATACGCAGTATTTT
>.|TRBJ2-7|TRBV6-5|.
CASTRDWYEQYF
TGTGCCAGCACCAGGGACTGGTACGAGCAGTACTTC
>.|TRBJ2-3|TRBV3-1/TRBV3-2|.
CASSQDRHTSTDTQYF
TGTGCCAGCAGCCAAGATAGACACACTAGCACAGATACGCAGTATTTT
>.|TRBJ1-2|TRBV7-9|.
CASSLVRGILGPSYGYTF
TGTGCCAGCAGCTTAGTGCGGGGGATCCTAGGTCCCAGTTATGGCTACACCTTC
>.|TRBJ2-5|TRBV7-8|TRBD2
CASSSGTSGGGAETQYF
TGTGCCAGCAGCTCCGGGACTAGCGGGGGGGGAGCGGAGACCCAGTACTTC
>.|TRBJ2-3|TRBV2|TRBD2
CASSYGTSGGGDTQYF
TGTGCCAGCAGTTACGGGACTAGCGGGGGCGGCGATACGCAGTATTTT
>.|TRBJ2-1|TRBV5-1|.
CASSIGGTLTYNEQFF
TGCGCCAGCAGCATTGGGGGGACCCTTACCTACAATGAGCAGTTCTTC
>.|TRBJ1-4|TRBV25-1|.
CASSEYNRGGLEKLFF
TGTGCCAGCAGTGAATATAATCGGGGTGGACTGGAAAAACTGTTTTTT
>.|TRBJ1-1|TRBV29-1|TRBD1
CSVEGDSVSTEAFF
TGCAGCGTTGAAGGGGACAGCGTTTCGACTGAAGCTTTCTTT
>.|TRBJ2-1|TRBV6-2/TRBV6-3|TRBD2
CASSYLPSGSSYNEQFF
TGTGCCAGCAGTTACCTACCCAGCGGGAGCTCCTACAATGAGCAGTTCTTC
>.|TRBJ2-7|TRBV29-1|TRBD1
CSVRQGVNEQYF
TGCAGCGTACGACAGGGGGTAAACGAGCAGTACTTC
>.|TRBJ2-3|TRBV10-3|TRBD2
CAISVPQRAGAINTQYF
TGTGCCATCAGCGTACCTCAAAGGGCGGGAGCTATAAATACGCAGTATTTT
>.|TRBJ1-5|TRBV10-2|.
CASSESGGLQPQHF
TGCGCCAGCAGTGAGTCGGGTGGGCTGCAGCCCCAGCATTTT
>.|TRBJ2-1|TRBV19|.
CASRSGRSAYNEQFF
TGTGCCAGTAGGAGCGGCAGGTCCGCCTACAATGAGCAGTTCTTC
>.|TRBJ2-7|TRBV4-1|.
CASSQTPYYEQYF
TGCGCCAGCAGCCAAACTCCTTACTACGAGCAGTACTTC
>.|TRBJ1-1|TRBV6-5|TRBD1
CASRGQGVTEAFF
TGTGCCAGCAGGGGACAGGGAGTCACTGAAGCTTTCTTT
>.|TRBJ1-5|TRBV29-1|TRBD1
CSVGETGGQPQHF
TGCAGCGTTGGGGAGACAGGGGGACAGCCCCAGCATTTT
>.|TRBJ2-1|TRBV2|TRBD2
CASSESRTSGSDEQFF
TGTGCCAGCAGTGAATCCCGGACTAGCGGGAGTGATGAGCAGTTCTTC
>.|TRBJ1-1|TRBV9|TRBD1
CASSLGQGDTEAFF
TGTGCCAGCAGCTTAGGACAGGGAGACACTGAAGCTTTCTTT
>.|TRBJ2-7|TRBV29-1|TRBD1
CSVEGRGKATYEQYF
TGCAGCGTTGAAGGCAGGGGGAAGGCGACCTACGAGCAGTACTTC